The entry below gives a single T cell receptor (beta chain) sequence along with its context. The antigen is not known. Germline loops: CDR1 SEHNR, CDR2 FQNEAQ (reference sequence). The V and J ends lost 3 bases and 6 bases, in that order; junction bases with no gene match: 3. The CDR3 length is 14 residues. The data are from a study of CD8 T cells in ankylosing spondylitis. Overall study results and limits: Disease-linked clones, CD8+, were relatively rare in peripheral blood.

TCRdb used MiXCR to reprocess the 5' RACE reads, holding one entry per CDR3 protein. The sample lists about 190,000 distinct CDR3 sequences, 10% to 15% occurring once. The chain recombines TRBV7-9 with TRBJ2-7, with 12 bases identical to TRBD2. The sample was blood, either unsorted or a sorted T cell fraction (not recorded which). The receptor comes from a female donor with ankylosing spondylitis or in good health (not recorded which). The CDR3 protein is CASSLTSGSAEQYF. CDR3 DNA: TGTGCCAGCAGCTTGACTAGCGGGAGTGCCGAGCAGTACTTC.